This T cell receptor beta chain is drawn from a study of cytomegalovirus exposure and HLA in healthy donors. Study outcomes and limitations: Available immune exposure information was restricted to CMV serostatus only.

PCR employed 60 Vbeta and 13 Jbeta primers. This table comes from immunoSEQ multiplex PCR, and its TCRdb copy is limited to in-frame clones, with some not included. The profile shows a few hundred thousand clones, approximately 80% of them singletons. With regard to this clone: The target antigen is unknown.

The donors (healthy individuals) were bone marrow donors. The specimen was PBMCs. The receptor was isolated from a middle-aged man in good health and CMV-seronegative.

The CDR3, as DNA: TGTGCCAGCAGTTCCCTCTCGAGGGCAGATAACTATGGCTACACCTTC. This translates into CASSSLSRADNYGYTF. The J gene is TRBJ1-2, the V gene TRBV6-6; D unclear. Germline V gives CDR1 MNHNY, CDR2 SVGAGI (reference sequence). This CDR3 spans 16 amino acids. Trimming removed 4 bases from V and 1 base from J, with 16 bases in between.